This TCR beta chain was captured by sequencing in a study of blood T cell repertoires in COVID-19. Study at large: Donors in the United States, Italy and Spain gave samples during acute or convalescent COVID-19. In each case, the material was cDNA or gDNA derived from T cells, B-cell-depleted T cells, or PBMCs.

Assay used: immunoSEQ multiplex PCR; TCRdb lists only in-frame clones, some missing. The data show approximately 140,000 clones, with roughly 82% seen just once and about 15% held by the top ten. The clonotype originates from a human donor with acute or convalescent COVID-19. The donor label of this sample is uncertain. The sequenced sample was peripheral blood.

In nucleotides, the CDR3 is TGTGCCAGCAGCCAAGGCGGGGGTACCTACGAGCAGTACTTC. Its translation is CASSQGGGTYEQYF. The rearrangement links TRBV3-1 (or the pseudogene TRBV3-2) to TRBJ2-7; TRBD2 matches at 7 bases. V trimming: 1 base; J trimming: 2 bases; junction bases outside the gene matches: 2. CDR3 length: 14 residues. Germline V CDR1 and CDR2: LGHDT, YNNKEL (reference sequence).